One and the same sample provided the 15 T cell receptor beta chains below, sequenced in a study of T-cell memory formation after mild COVID-19. TCRdb reanalysed the 5' RACE reads using MiXCR and keeps one entry per CDR3 protein. The sample contains a few hundred thousand distinct CDR3 sequences, approximately 21% of which appear only once. Sequences were obtained from PBMCs or a T cell subset sorted from them (not recorded which). The receptors come from an adult woman who had mild COVID-19 (a few samples of this study predate the infection). Cell type and time point are not known.

This clonotype was picked up a small number of times. V is TRBV5-1 and J is TRBJ2-2; D is uncertain. Per the germline V gene, CDR1 is SGHRS and CDR2 is YFSETQ. CDR3 size: 15 residues. V lost 0 bases, J lost 6 bases, and 12 bases lay in between. The DNA of the CDR3 is TGCGCCAGCAGCTTGGACCCACGATCGGCCGGGGAGCTGTTTTTT. Encoded protein: CASSLDPRSAGELFF.

The chain joins TRBV12-3 or TRBV12-4 to TRBJ2-3; D might be TRBD1 or TRBD2, each matching 6 bases. The CDR3 has 16 residues. Trimming took 3 bases from V and 3 from J, leaving 16 bases between them. In nucleotides, the CDR3 is TGTGCCAGCAGTTTCCCGATCTCGGGGGCAACAGATACGCAGTATTTT. Translation: CASSFPISGATDTQYF.

The table lists this clonotype with a few counts. The chain uses TRBV2 and TRBJ1-2, with 10 bases identical to TRBD1. CDR1 is SNHLY and CDR2 is FYNNEI in the germline V gene. The CDR3 totals 15 residues. V gave up 2 bases and J gave up 3 bases; unmatched junction bases: 3. The DNA of the CDR3 is TGTGCCAGCAGTGAAACCGGGACAGGGGACTATGGCTACACCTTC. Protein sequence: CASSETGTGDYGYTF.

A word on this clonotype: Relative to the germline gene, one junction end is altered; a read error may explain this. This rearrangement joins TRBV24-1 to TRBJ1-1; maybe TRBD1 (6 bases). The CDR3 has 12 residues. The germline V gene encodes CDR1 KGHDR and CDR2 SFDVKD. For the CDR3, the DNA is TGTGCCACCAGTGATGAGGTACAGGGTTACCGCTTT. Translated, it gives CATSDEVQGYRF.

The table lists this clonotype with a few counts. This rearrangement joins TRBV19 to TRBJ1-6; D not certain. V lost 5 bases and J lost 3, with 11 bases in between. The CDR3 runs 15 residues. In germline, CDR1 is LNHDA, CDR2 SQIVND (reference sequence). The CDR3 loop reads CASSEWSSYNSPLHF. The CDR3 nucleotides are TGTGCCAGTAGTGAATGGTCCAGCTATAATTCACCCCTCCACTTT.

V gene TRBV20-1 combines with J gene TRBJ2-1; D possibly corresponds to TRBD2 (6 bases). CDR1 DFQATT and CDR2 SNEGSKA come from the germline V gene (reference sequence). The V end lost 6 bases, the J end lost 0 bases, and 18 bases lay between the germline ends. This CDR3 is 16 amino acids long. CDR3 loop: CSARKPGLSSYNEQFF. The CDR3 DNA reads TGCAGTGCGAGAAAACCGGGACTTAGCTCCTACAATGAGCAGTTCTTC.

The CDR3 region is CSAPSGASYEQYF. The CDR3 bases are TGCAGTGCCCCAAGCGGGGCCTCCTACGAGCAGTACTTC. The chain joins TRBV20-1 to TRBJ2-7, with 7 nucleotides matching TRBD2. The CDR3 contains 13 residues. CDR1 and CDR2 from the germline V gene are DFQATT and SNEGSKA (reference sequence). Unmatched junction bases numbered 5, after V lost 6 bases and J lost 0 bases.

The J gene is TRBJ1-5, the V gene TRBV29-1; 11 positions match TRBD1. Germline V gene data show CDR1 as SQVTM and CDR2 as ANQGSEA. CDR3 length: 14 amino acids. With V trimmed by 6 bases and J by 6 bases, 7 bases remained unmatched. The CDR3 loop reads CSVTGTGGSQPQHF. For the CDR3, the DNA is TGCAGCGTCACCGGGACAGGGGGTAGTCAGCCCCAGCATTTT.

This clonotype was seen a few times. This chain connects TRBV7-7 to TRBJ2-7; a possible D gene is TRBD1 (6 bases). V was pared by 4 bases and J by 2 bases, with 15 bases between. Germline V CDR1 and CDR2: SSHAT, FNYEAQ (reference sequence). The length of the CDR3 is 15 residues. CDR3 DNA sequence: TGTGCCAGCAGCTCAGAGCAGGGGTCCGCCTACGAGCAGTACTTC. Translation: CASSSEQGSAYEQYF.

CDR3 protein: CASSPGQAGTQYF. CDR3 bases: TGTGCCAGCAGTCCCGGACAGGCGGGTACGCAGTATTTT. The chain links TRBV12-3 or TRBV12-4 to TRBJ2-3, with 7 bases fitting TRBD1. There are 13 residues in the CDR3. Trimming at V came to 5 bases and at J to 8 bases, leaving 7 bases not matched to a gene.

This clonotype has only a few counts. The V and J genes are TRBV3-1 and TRBJ2-7, with TRBD1 matching over 7 bases. This CDR3 spans 14 amino acids. Germline trimming cut 8 bases from V and 0 bases from J; bases unmatched to any gene: 7. Looked up from germline, CDR1 is LGHDT and CDR2 is YNNKEL (reference sequence). CDR3 amino acids: CASSTGISSYEQYF. Here the CDR3 DNA reads TGTGCCAGCTCGACAGGGATAAGCTCCTACGAGCAGTACTTC.

This clonotype was detected a few times. The genes are TRBV6-1 and TRBJ2-3; D remains ambiguous. The V end was cut by 2 bases, the J end by 2 bases, with 8 bases between. The CDR3 is 14 amino acids. From germline, CDR1 is MNHNS and CDR2 SASEGT. Here the CDR3 DNA reads TGTGCCAGCAGTGAAATGCCTGACACAGATACGCAGTATTTT. Encoded protein: CASSEMPDTDTQYF.

The chain links TRBV4-1 to TRBJ2-1; 11 nucleotides agree with TRBD2. This CDR3 has 17 residues. V was pared by 0 bases and J by 10 bases, with 11 bases of the junction left unmatched. Germline loops: CDR1 MGHRA, CDR2 YSYEKL. The DNA for the CDR3 is TGCGCCAGCAGCCAAGAAAGCCTAGCGGGGGGCTATTTGGAGCAGTTCTTC. Translation: CASSQESLAGGYLEQFF.

The table lists this clonotype with a few counts. The genes are TRBV29-1 and TRBJ1-4, with D possibly TRBD1 on 5 matching bases. From germline, CDR1 is SQVTM and CDR2 ANQGSEA. Between the trimmed V and J ends, which lost 6 bases and 6 bases, there was a span of 17 bases. CDR3 length: 14 amino acids. CDR3 sequence: CSVGPGLRDEKLFF. DNA of the CDR3: TGCAGCGTAGGGCCGGGACTTCGGGATGAAAAACTGTTTTTT.

In this sample, this clonotype turned up a few times. This chain's CDR3 is CASSLNRFEPLHF. CDR3 in DNA: TGTGCCAGCAGCTTAAACAGGTTTGAACCCCTCCACTTT. The rearrangement joins TRBV7-3 to TRBJ1-6, with D possibly matching TRBD1 (5 bases). This CDR3 spans 13 amino acids. Germline V lookup: CDR1 SGHTA, CDR2 FQGTGA. Trimming stripped 1 base from V and 12 bases from J, with 10 bases between.